Below are 24 T cell receptor beta chains sequenced from a single sample in a study of beta chain features in type 1 diabetes. Study-level results: Type 1 diabetes patients showed a moderate but significant shortening of TCRB CDR3s in all four CD4+ subsets.

The sequenced template was cDNA made from the entire isolated RNA. The assay was immunoSEQ multiplex PCR, and TCRdb's table has in-frame clones only and misses some. This table has 250,000 to 300,000 clones, around an eighth appearing once. Antigens of these TCRs are unknown. The sequencing input was naive CD4+ T cells from blood. The source of these receptors is a young man with type 1 diabetes.

A few counts support this clone. The V gene is TRBV4-2, the J gene TRBJ2-7, with a possible D match to TRBD1 (6 bases). The V gene lost 1 base and the J gene lost 5 bases, with 12 bases spanning the gap. Per germline, CDR1 LGHNA and CDR2 YNFKEQ. The CDR3 extends over 14 amino acids. DNA for the CDR3: TGTGCCAGCAGCCAAGGTCAGGGGTTCAACGAGCAGTACTTC. Translating gives CASSQGQGFNEQYF.

The table lists this clone with a few counts. CDR3 nucleotide sequence: TGTGCCAGCAGCTTAAGCAGGGTCGAGAAAGCTTTCTTT. This gives the protein CASSLSRVEKAFF. The chain employs TRBV7-3 and TRBJ1-1, with a possible D match to TRBD1 (5 bases). Trimming took 1 base from V and 9 from J, leaving 12 bases between them. Germline CDR1 is SGHTA and CDR2 is FQGTGA. The CDR3 sequence is 13 residues long.

CDR3 protein: CASSWGRANTEAFF. DNA of the CDR3: TGCGCCAGCAGCTGGGGCAGGGCGAACACTGAAGCTTTCTTT. This chain uses TRBV5-1 with TRBJ1-1, with D tentatively TRBD1 (5 bases). The ends were cut back, 3 bases at V and 1 base at J, with 10 bases in the middle. This CDR3 spans 14 amino acids. Germline V CDR1 and CDR2: SGHRS, YFSETQ. Complete variable domain (other parts from reference TRBV5-1 and TRBJ1-1): KAGVTQTPRYLIKTRGQQVTLSCSPISGHRSVSWYQQTPGQGLQFLFEYFSETQRNKGNFPGRFSGRQFSNSRSEMNVSTLELGDSALYLCASSWGRANTEAFFGQGTRLTVV.

This clone has only a few counts. The chain joins TRBV2 to TRBJ2-1, with D unresolved. The CDR3 runs to 14 residues. Germline V gives CDR1 SNHLY, CDR2 FYNNEI. The germline V and J ends were trimmed by 8 bases and 11 bases, with 22 bases remaining between them. CDR3 bases: TGTGCCAGCGTAGCCACCTCCGCCGGTCTGAAGCAGTTCTTC. This gives the protein CASVATSAGLKQFF.

The rearrangement uses TRBV29-1 and TRBJ2-1; 9 bases are shared with TRBD2. CDR1 and CDR2 (germline): SQVTM, ANQGSEA. Losses at the gene ends were 6 bases for V and 10 bases for J; bases not matched to a gene: 13. The CDR3 spans 14 residues. The CDR3 nucleotides are TGCAGCGTATTAGCGGGGGCGCCAATCGGCGAGCAGTTCTTC. It is translated as CSVLAGAPIGEQFF.

The chain carries TRBV29-1 and TRBJ2-3; TRBD2 agrees at 8 bases. The CDR3 has 14 residues. The V segment lost 4 bases and the J segment 2 bases; nucleotides outside the gene matches: 5. The germline CDR1 and CDR2 sequences are SQVTM and ANQGSEA. DNA of the CDR3: TGCAGCGTTGGAGTAGCGGGGATCACAGATACGCAGTATTTT. As protein: CSVGVAGITDTQYF.

This clone was observed a handful of times. CDR3 in amino acids: CASAGGTGAGEQFF. The CDR3 DNA reads TGTGCCTCAGCTGGCGGGACAGGGGCTGGGGAGCAGTTCTTC. V gene TRBV2 combines with J gene TRBJ2-1, with TRBD1 matching over 10 bases. The CDR3 loop spans 14 amino acids. Losses at the gene ends were 11 bases for V and 10 bases for J; bases not matched to a gene: 14. CDR1 and CDR2 (germline): SNHLY, FYNNEI.

In its sample, this clone was seen a few times. This chain joins TRBV9 and TRBJ2-2, with D tentatively TRBD2 (5 bases). Per the germline V gene, CDR1 is SGDLS and CDR2 is YYNGEE. The CDR3 sequence is 14 residues long. V lost 3 bases and J lost 4, with 10 bases in between. In DNA, the CDR3 is TGTGCCAGCAGCGCGACGGGGTTCACCGGGGAGCTGTTTTTT. Translating gives CASSATGFTGELFF.

This clone was counted between two and nine times. V and J are TRBV7-2 and TRBJ2-7; TRBD1 is a possible D gene (6 bases). There are 14 residues in the CDR3. CDR1 SGHTA and CDR2 FQGNSA come from the germline V gene. Trimming removed 3 bases at V and 4 bases at J, with 13 bases between. This CDR3 reads CASSFIGGPYEQYF. The CDR3 DNA follows: TGTGCCAGCAGCTTTATAGGGGGTCCGTACGAGCAGTACTTC.

The gene calls are TRBV7-2 and TRBJ1-1; 9 nucleotides align to TRBD1. There are 14 residues in the CDR3. The junction had 3 bases not matched to a gene; V was cut back by 5 bases and J by 2 bases. Germline assignment: CDR1 SGHTA and CDR2 FQGNSA. The CDR3 here is CASSLTGGNTEAFF. The CDR3 DNA sequence: TGTGCCAGCAGCCTAACAGGGGGCAACACTGAAGCTTTCTTT.

This sequence joins TRBV6-6 and TRBJ1-1; 8 bases are a match to TRBD1. Trimming cost V 7 bases and J 6 bases; bases outside gene matches: 16. Germline V CDR1 and CDR2: MNHNY, SVGAGI (reference sequence). CDR3 size: 16 residues. The CDR3 DNA sequence: TGTGCCAGCAAGTGGACAGGGCAATCGGGGACTTCTGAAGCTTTCTTT. Protein: CASKWTGQSGTSEAFF.

The rearrangement joins TRBV10-3 to TRBJ1-4; 9 nucleotides align to TRBD1. Germline CDR1 reads ENHRY; CDR2 reads SYGVKD. The CDR3 is 14 amino acids. V was pared by 3 bases and J by 7 bases, with 3 bases of the junction left unmatched. The CDR3: CAISDSGQGEKLFF. The CDR3 bases are TGTGCCATCAGTGATTCGGGACAGGGTGAAAAACTGTTTTTT.

The chain combines TRBV11-2 with TRBJ2-2; TRBD1 aligns across 9 bases. This CDR3 spans 15 amino acids. With V trimmed by 1 base and J by 3 bases, 0 bases remained unmatched. Germline V gene data show CDR1 as SGHAT and CDR2 as FQNNGV. The CDR3 region has the DNA TGTGCCAGCAGCTTAGGGGACAGGGACACCGGGGAGCTGTTTTTT. Protein: CASSLGDRDTGELFF.

This sequence joins TRBV7-9 and TRBJ2-7; a weak D match, TRBD1 (6 bases). Germline V gene lookup returns CDR1 SEHNR and CDR2 FQNEAQ (reference sequence). V was trimmed by 2 bases and J by 3 bases, leaving 8 bases between them. The CDR3 has 13 residues. CDR3 protein: CASSLTQGYEQYF. The CDR3 DNA is TGTGCCAGCAGCTTAACACAGGGCTACGAGCAGTACTTC.

V and J are TRBV25-1 and TRBJ2-7; TRBD1 agrees at 9 bases. The CDR3 covers 16 residues. Trimming removed 2 bases from V and 3 bases from J; junction bases left unmatched: 8. Per germline, CDR1 MGHDK and CDR2 SYGVNS. The CDR3 region has the DNA TGTGCCAGCAGTGAACCCTACGGGACAGGGAACTACGAGCAGTACTTC. Its protein is CASSEPYGTGNYEQYF.

This clone was seen only a few times. The rearrangement joins TRBV15 to TRBJ2-7; 7 nucleotides align to TRBD2. The V gene end was trimmed by 5 bases and the J gene end by 3 bases; junction bases not matched to a gene: 4. Germline CDR1 and CDR2: LNHNV and YYDKDF (reference sequence). The CDR3 totals 13 residues. The CDR3 loop is CATSGGLVYEQYF. The CDR3 region has the DNA TGTGCCACCAGCGGAGGACTAGTCTACGAGCAGTACTTC.

In its sample, this clone was seen a few times. The CDR3 sequence: CASSGQGYGYTF. The CDR3 bases are TGCGCCAGCAGCGGACAGGGCTATGGCTACACCTTC. This rearrangement joins TRBV5-1 to TRBJ1-2; TRBD1 matches 8 bases. The CDR3 loop spans 12 amino acids. The V gene's germline CDR1 is SGHRS and CDR2 YFSETQ. Trimming removed 4 bases from V and 4 bases from J; junction bases left unmatched: 0.

The genes are TRBV28 and TRBJ2-5; the match to TRBD1 covers 8 bases. CDR3 length: 15 residues. Germline-derived CDR1 and CDR2 are MDHEN and SYDVKM. V gave up 6 bases and J gave up 4 bases; unmatched junction bases: 10. CDR3 sequence reads: CASRQPGQERETQYF. CDR3 nucleotide sequence: TGTGCCAGCAGACAGCCGGGACAGGAGAGAGAGACCCAGTACTTC.

This clone has more than one count but fewer than ten. The chain links TRBV18 to TRBJ2-7; D is perhaps TRBD1 (5 bases). The CDR3 covers 14 residues. Trimming pared 2 bases from V and 3 bases from J, leaving 11 bases between. From germline, CDR1 is KGHSH and CDR2 LQKENI. The CDR3, as DNA: TGTGCCAGCTCACCAACCAGGGAAATCTACGAGCAGTACTTC. Translated, it gives CASSPTREIYEQYF.

This clone was recorded a few times. The genes are TRBV4-1 and TRBJ2-2, with TRBD2 identical over 7 bases. This CDR3 spans 16 amino acids. V lost 1 base and J lost 5; bases outside the gene matches: 7. The germline gives CDR1 MGHRA, CDR2 YSYEKL. Here the CDR3 reads CASSQVAGVWTGELFF. Here the CDR3 DNA reads TGCGCCAGCAGCCAAGTTGCGGGAGTTTGGACCGGGGAGCTGTTTTTT.

The chain combines TRBV5-1 with TRBJ2-3, with D perhaps matching TRBD2 (6 bases). This CDR3 has 14 amino acids. V gave up 7 bases and J gave up 2 bases, with 14 bases separating them. Germline V gene sequence: CDR1 SGHRS, CDR2 YFSETQ. The DNA of the CDR3 is TGCGCCAGCTTCTCGGGAGAGAACACAGATACGCAGTATTTT. It specifies CASFSGENTDTQYF.

This clone was counted a few times. The chain carries TRBV7-3 and TRBJ2-3; D ambiguous. CDR1 is SGHTA and CDR2 is FQGTGA in the germline V gene. CDR3 length: 12 amino acids. Trimming took off 5 bases at V and 6 bases at J, with 9 bases between the two ends. CDR3 loop: CASSPSTDTQYF. CDR3 in DNA: TGTGCCAGCAGCCCTTCTACGGATACGCAGTATTTT.

J is TRBJ2-2 and V is TRBV7-2, with 10 bases fitting TRBD1. Germline CDR1 reads SGHTA; CDR2 reads FQGNSA. The CDR3 totals 14 residues. Trimming cost V 6 bases and J 9 bases; bases outside gene matches: 7. CDR3 amino acids: CASRMTGGSWELFF. Here the CDR3 DNA reads TGTGCCAGCAGGATGACAGGGGGCAGTTGGGAGCTGTTTTTT.

The gene calls are TRBV20-1 and TRBJ2-7; D uncertain. Trimming left V 3 bases short and J 5 bases short, with 5 bases between. Per germline, CDR1 DFQATT and CDR2 SNEGSKA (reference sequence). This CDR3 is 10 amino acids long. The CDR3 region is CSASRHEQYF. DNA for the CDR3: TGCAGTGCTAGTCGTCACGAGCAGTACTTC.